This T cell receptor beta chain was sequenced for a study of CD8 T cells in ankylosing spondylitis. Each CDR3 protein is one row after TCRdb ran MiXCR on the 5' RACE reads. The sample lists about 150,000 distinct CDR3 sequences, under 55% occurring once. V was shortened by 1 base and J by 0 bases, with 10 bases between the two germline ends. The germline V gene encodes CDR1 MGHDK and CDR2 SYGVNS. This CDR3 is built from 16 residues. Sequencing was performed on synovial fluid, either unsorted or a sorted T cell fraction (not recorded which). The receptor was isolated from a male donor with ankylosing spondylitis. The rearrangement links TRBV25-1 to TRBJ2-1, with D maybe TRBD1 (6 bases). This chain's CDR3 is CASSEFGRGSYNEQFF. Here the CDR3 DNA reads TGTGCCAGCAGTGAATTTGGCAGGGGCTCCTACAATGAGCAGTTCTTC.